The entry below describes one T cell receptor (beta chain). This record comes from a study of blood T cell repertoires in COVID-19. Study-wide background: From T cells, B-cell-depleted T cells, or PBMCs came the material, which was cDNA or gDNA.

Original processing notes: Amplification from reference gene primers served as the basis for estimated nucleated cell counts. The data were produced by immunoSEQ multiplex PCR, yet TCRdb's version contains in-frame clones alone and is incomplete. Clone size and V and J calls were adopted from that table, with D and trimming inferred from the DNA. The sample contains fewer than 350,000 clones, around nine tenths of which appear only once. Which cohort a participant joined came from the clinical history participants gave. The TCR originated in a man aged 55 to 70 who had recovered from COVID-19. Source material: PBMCs or T cells enriched from blood (not recorded which).

The CDR3 here is CASSLSSGSSYNEQFF. The CDR3 nucleotides read TGCGCCAGCAGCTTGTCAAGCGGGAGCTCCTACAATGAGCAGTTCTTC. The chain combines TRBV5-1 with TRBJ2-1, with TRBD2 identical over 8 bases. Germline CDR1 SGHRS, CDR2 YFSETQ. The J segment lost 0 bases and the V segment lost 1 base, leaving 3 bases of the junction unmatched. The CDR3 consists of 16 residues.